The 30 T cell receptor beta chains reported below all come from one sample, sequenced in a study of T cell repertoires in cytomegalovirus infection. Using its own MiXCR run on the reads, TCRdb lists one record per CDR3 protein. The sample gives about 330,000 distinct CDR3 sequences, around 9.5% of which show up once; 4.3% is in the top ten. The material sequenced was PBMCs. These receptors were obtained from a human donor in good health (CMV status not recorded). Some clones in this sample may be carry-over from other donors' samples.

This clonotype showed up just a few times. The chain recombines TRBV12-3 or TRBV12-4 with TRBJ2-7, with 8 bases aligning to TRBD2. CDR3 length: 15 amino acids. The trim removed 3 bases at V and 1 base at J, leaving 5 bases unmatched. The CDR3 DNA sequence: TGTGCCAGCAGTTTCAAGCGGGAGCGGTCCTACGAGCAGTACTTC. Its protein product is CASSFKRERSYEQYF.

In its sample, this clonotype was seen a few times. This chain links TRBV6-6 with TRBJ2-7, with 14 bases matching TRBD2. The CDR3 consists of 18 residues. V lost 7 bases to trimming and J lost 0 bases; unmatched junction nucleotides: 11. Germline V gene data show CDR1 as MNHNY and CDR2 as SVGAGI (reference sequence). CDR3 DNA sequence: TGTGCCAGCAATCTACAGGGGGGACTAGCGGGAGCCTCCTACGAGCAGTACTTC. Residues: CASNLQGGLAGASYEQYF.

The rearrangement links TRBV27 to TRBJ2-3; 13 bases agree with TRBD2. After removal of 3 bases from V and 0 bases from J, the junction contained 9 bases not matched to a gene. This CDR3 comprises 19 residues. Germline V gene lookup returns CDR1 MNHEY and CDR2 SMNVEV (reference sequence). CDR3 sequence reads: CASSFRLAGGSTSTDTQYF. The DNA of the CDR3 is TGTGCCAGCAGTTTCCGACTAGCGGGGGGTTCAACTAGCACAGATACGCAGTATTTT.

The CDR3 region has the DNA TGTGCCTGGACGCAGGGCCTGATGAACACTGAAGCTTTCTTT. Translation: CAWTQGLMNTEAFF. The V gene is TRBV30, the J gene TRBJ1-1; D possibly corresponds to TRBD1 (5 bases). Looked up from germline, CDR1 is GTSNPN and CDR2 is SVGIG (reference sequence). The CDR3 runs to 14 residues. The V and J ends lost 4 bases and 0 bases respectively, with 12 bases between them.

V gene TRBV7-2 combines with J gene TRBJ2-7; 11 bases are shared with TRBD2. CDR3 length: 13 residues. With 5 bases clipped from V and 10 bases from J, the junction kept 7 bases outside the gene matches. Germline CDR1 is SGHTA and CDR2 is FQGNSA. The CDR3 nucleotides are TGTGCCAGCAGCGCCCGACTAGCGGGACTACAGTACTTC. Amino acids: CASSARLAGLQYF.

Note on this clonotype: An end of the junction does not agree with germline; a read error may underlie this. The chain couples TRBV7-2 to TRBJ2-7, with D perhaps matching TRBD2 (5 bases). This CDR3 has 15 amino acids. Germline loops: CDR1 SGHTA, CDR2 FQGNSA. CDR3 amino acids: CASSSVATSSYEQCF. The CDR3 DNA follows: TGTGCCAGCAGCTCAGTAGCGACCAGCTCCTACGAGCAGTGCTTC.

Only a few counts were recorded for this clonotype. DNA for the CDR3: TGTGCCTGGAGTGTACCCCCTATGGGGTACAATGAGCAGTTCTTC. This translates into CAWSVPPMGYNEQFF. The gene calls are TRBV30 and TRBJ2-1, with unresolved D. CDR3 length equals 15 residues. Germline CDR1 reads GTSNPN; CDR2 reads SVGIG (reference sequence). V shed 0 bases and J shed 4 bases, with 13 bases lying between them.

The CDR3, as DNA: TGTGCCAGCAGTCGCCCCGGGACTCTGCGCACAGATACGCAGTATTTT. It is translated as CASSRPGTLRTDTQYF. The gene calls are TRBV6-2 or TRBV6-3 and TRBJ2-3; maybe TRBD2 (6 bases). This CDR3 region has 16 residues. The germline V gene encodes CDR1 MNHEY and CDR2 SVGEGT. V lost 5 bases and J lost 1, with 16 bases in between.

The chain joins TRBV12-3 or TRBV12-4 to TRBJ1-2; TRBD1 aligns across 8 bases. Trimming cost V 6 bases and J 0 bases; bases outside gene matches: 9. The CDR3 length is 16 residues. The CDR3 reads CASSRGQGEANYGYTF. The DNA of the CDR3 is TGTGCCAGCAGCCGTGGACAGGGAGAAGCTAACTATGGCTACACCTTC.

This clonotype was seen at least ten times. The genes are TRBV7-2 and TRBJ2-1; 12 nucleotides line up with TRBD1. There are 15 residues in the CDR3. Germline V gene lookup returns CDR1 SGHTA and CDR2 FQGNSA. The V and J ends lost 5 bases and 10 bases, in that order; junction bases with no gene match: 9. The CDR3 coding sequence is TGTGCCAGCAGCCGACCGGGACAGGGGGCATGGGAGCAGTTCTTC. The encoded protein is CASSRPGQGAWEQFF. Combining the CDR3 with reference TRBV7-2 and TRBJ2-1 gives the whole variable domain GAGVSQSPSNKVTEKGKDVELRCDPISGHTALYWYRQSLGQGLEFLIYFQGNSAPDKSGLPSDRFSAERTGGSVSTLTIQRTQQEDSAVYLCASSRPGQGAWEQFFGPGTRLTVL.

The table lists this clonotype with many counts. The chain uses TRBV12-3 or TRBV12-4 and TRBJ2-1; D possibly matches TRBD1 or TRBD2 (5 bases each). CDR3 size: 14 residues. V was pared by 6 bases and J by 6 bases, with 15 bases between. The CDR3 DNA reads as TGTGCCAGCAGGACCGGGACCGAAAGCAATGAGCAGTTCTTC. Translated: CASRTGTESNEQFF.

A few counts support this clonotype. The rearrangement joins TRBV7-2 to TRBJ2-1; TRBD1 matches at 8 bases. J lost 7 bases, V lost 5 bases, and 10 bases had no gene match. Germline lookup yields CDR1 SGHTA and CDR2 FQGNSA. The CDR3 spans 15 residues. The CDR3 protein is CASSPVGTGVNEQFF. The CDR3 coding sequence is TGTGCCAGCAGCCCCGTGGGGACAGGCGTGAATGAGCAGTTCTTC. Filled out from reference TRBV7-2 and TRBJ2-1, the complete variable domain reads GAGVSQSPSNKVTEKGKDVELRCDPISGHTALYWYRQSLGQGLEFLIYFQGNSAPDKSGLPSDRFSAERTGGSVSTLTIQRTQQEDSAVYLCASSPVGTGVNEQFFGPGTRLTVL.

This clonotype has just a few counts. The genes are TRBV7-2 and TRBJ2-5, with D hard to call. Trimming removed 6 bases from V and 2 bases from J, with 10 bases in between. This CDR3 region has 13 residues. Germline CDR1 SGHTA, CDR2 FQGNSA. CDR3 loop: CASRSPLQETQYF. The CDR3 DNA reads as TGTGCCAGCAGATCGCCCCTACAAGAGACCCAGTACTTC.

The rearrangement joins TRBV5-1 to TRBJ2-1; a weak D match, TRBD2 (5 bases). Germline V CDR1 and CDR2: SGHRS, YFSETQ. V lost 3 bases and J 0 bases, leaving 16 bases between the germline ends. The CDR3 is 17 amino acids. Here the CDR3 DNA reads TGCGCCAGCAGCTCACCGATAGCGATTAGCTCCTACAATGAGCAGTTCTTC. Amino acids: CASSSPIAISSYNEQFF.

This clonotype has more than one count but fewer than ten. The chain combines TRBV4-1 with TRBJ2-5; TRBD2 matches at 8 bases. The CDR3 length is 17 residues. V lost 2 bases to trimming and J lost 1 base; unmatched junction nucleotides: 9. Looked up from germline, CDR1 is MGHRA and CDR2 is YSYEKL. The CDR3 region is CASSQPPAGAFQETQYF. The CDR3, as DNA: TGCGCCAGCAGCCAACCGCCAGCGGGGGCCTTCCAAGAGACCCAGTACTTC.

This clonotype was seen ten or more times. The rearrangement links TRBV24-1 to TRBJ2-3, with a possible D match to TRBD2 (7 bases). The CDR3 has 17 amino acids. The germline V gene encodes CDR1 KGHDR and CDR2 SFDVKD. The V end was cut by 0 bases, the J end by 3 bases, with 15 bases between. The CDR3 region has the DNA TGTGCCACCAGTGATTTGCGAGGGGGGGATAGGACAGATACGCAGTATTTT. This encodes CATSDLRGGDRTDTQYF.

This clonotype was detected many times. The chain employs TRBV6-2 or TRBV6-3 and TRBJ2-7, with a tentative D call TRBD1 (6 bases). The germline V gene has CDR1 MNHEY and CDR2 SVGEGT. The CDR3 totals 15 residues. With 6 bases removed from V and 0 bases from J, the gap between germline ends came to 15 bases. CDR3 protein: CASSRTGTHSYEQYF. The CDR3 DNA follows: TGTGCCAGCAGCCGCACAGGGACCCACTCCTACGAGCAGTACTTC.

The gene calls are TRBV12-3 or TRBV12-4 and TRBJ1-1, with D perhaps TRBD1 (5 bases). CDR3 length: 15 amino acids. The V end was cut by 4 bases, the J end by 1 base, with 13 bases between. CDR3 coding DNA: TGTGCCAGCAGTTCCCCGGGACGCTCGAACACTGAAGCTTTCTTT. Translated: CASSSPGRSNTEAFF.

About this clonotype: This may be a read error, as it is one base from a much larger clone. The chain couples TRBV7-6 to TRBJ1-2; the D gene is possibly TRBD1 (5 bases). The CDR3 is 12 amino acids. Trimming took 5 bases from V and 4 from J, leaving 8 bases between them. CDR1 SGHVS and CDR2 FNYEAQ come from the germline V gene. The CDR3 loop reads CASSTDSYGYTF. CDR3 DNA: TGTGCCAGCAGCACCGACAGCTATGGCTACACCTTC.

This chain joins TRBV11-2 and TRBJ1-1; tentative D call: TRBD1 (5 bases). This CDR3 contains 13 residues. From germline, CDR1 is SGHAT and CDR2 FQNNGV. Trimming took off 4 bases at V and 11 bases at J, with 17 bases between the two ends. This CDR3 reads CASSSFGTGRAFF. CDR3 in DNA: TGTGCCAGCAGCTCGTTCGGGACGGGTCGTGCTTTCTTT. The full variable domain, in which reference TRBV11-2 and TRBJ1-1 provide the parts outside the CDR3, is EAGVAQSPRYKIIEKRQSVAFWCNPISGHATLYWYQQILGQGPKLLIQFQNNGVVDDSQLPKDRFSAERLKGVDSTLKIQPAKLEDSAVYLCASSSFGTGRAFFGQGTRLTVV.

This clonotype was seen ten or more times. The chain has TRBV11-2 and TRBJ2-7; no reliable D call. Trimming took off 3 bases at V and 2 bases at J, with 14 bases between the two ends. Germline CDR1 reads SGHAT; CDR2 reads FQNNGV. The CDR3 is 15 amino acids. The CDR3 DNA reads as TGTGCCAGCAGCTTTAACCAGGATCACACCTACGAGCAGTACTTC. Protein sequence: CASSFNQDHTYEQYF.

The table lists this clonotype with a few counts. The chain uses TRBV6-1 and TRBJ2-1; 10 nucleotides match TRBD1. The ends lost 4 bases at V and 6 bases at J; junction bases unmatched: 6. This CDR3 has 15 amino acids. Germline loops: CDR1 MNHNS, CDR2 SASEGT. This CDR3 is CASSAGTGVGNEQFF. CDR3 nucleotide sequence: TGTGCCAGCAGTGCAGGGACAGGGGTAGGCAATGAGCAGTTCTTC.

The rearrangement joins TRBV7-2 to TRBJ2-3; D may be TRBD1 or TRBD2 (5 bases each). The CDR3 has 15 amino acids. Trimming cost V 0 bases and J 4 bases, with 11 bases left between them. From germline, CDR1 is SGHTA and CDR2 FQGNSA. The CDR3 loop is CASSLAGRHADTQYF. The CDR3 DNA sequence: TGTGCCAGCAGCTTAGCGGGACGCCACGCAGATACGCAGTATTTT. Full variable domain (missing parts from reference TRBV7-2 and TRBJ2-3): GAGVSQSPSNKVTEKGKDVELRCDPISGHTALYWYRQSLGQGLEFLIYFQGNSAPDKSGLPSDRFSAERTGGSVSTLTIQRTQQEDSAVYLCASSLAGRHADTQYFGPGTRLTVL.

This clonotype has more than one count but fewer than ten. The chain couples TRBV7-2 to TRBJ1-3; unclear D gene. In germline, CDR1 is SGHTA, CDR2 FQGNSA. The CDR3 runs to 16 residues. V dropped 0 bases and J dropped 2 bases, with 11 bases sitting between them. The CDR3 reads CASSLAQTGAGNTIYF. The CDR3 DNA reads TGTGCCAGCAGCTTAGCACAGACCGGAGCTGGAAACACCATATATTTT.

This clonotype was detected only a few times. The CDR3 sequence is CASSEGWSETQETQYF. CDR3 coding DNA: TGTGCCAGCAGTGAAGGGTGGTCAGAAACCCAAGAGACCCAGTACTTC. This chain links TRBV2 with TRBJ2-5; D is ambiguous. Per germline, CDR1 SNHLY and CDR2 FYNNEI. The CDR3 has 16 residues. V lost 1 base to trimming and J lost 1 base, with 13 bases between them.

This clonotype occurred many times. CDR3 sequence (DNA): TGTGCCAGCAGTCGAAGACGCGGGACTAGCGGGAGGGACCTGTTCACGAACACCGGGGAGCTGTTTTTT. It yields the protein CASSRRRGTSGRDLFTNTGELFF. The J gene is TRBJ2-2, the V gene TRBV27; 16 positions match TRBD2. V dropped 5 bases and J dropped 0; count of bases not matched to a gene: 18. The CDR3 sequence is 23 residues long. CDR1 is MNHEY and CDR2 is SMNVEV in the germline V gene (reference sequence).

The chain uses TRBV14 and TRBJ2-3; 7 bases line up with TRBD1. V was pared by 4 bases and J by 3 bases, with 7 bases of the junction left unmatched. The CDR3 is 15 amino acids. Germline CDR1 is SGHDN and CDR2 is FVKESK. CDR3 DNA: TGTGCCAGCAGCCGAGAGAGGGGGCCGACAGATACGCAGTATTTT. It translates to CASSRERGPTDTQYF.

The genes are TRBV27 and TRBJ2-7; 9 bases are shared with TRBD2. Germline V lookup: CDR1 MNHEY, CDR2 SMNVEV (reference sequence). After removal of 6 bases from V and 5 bases from J, the junction contained 17 bases not matched to a gene. This CDR3 is built from 17 residues. The CDR3 DNA reads TGTGCCAGCAGCCCGGACAGACTAGCGGAGGAAGGTAACGAGCAGTACTTC. Translation gives CASSPDRLAEEGNEQYF.

Ten or more counts support this clonotype. V gene TRBV7-2 combines with J gene TRBJ1-1; D not certain. Germline V gene sequence: CDR1 SGHTA, CDR2 FQGNSA. This CDR3 is 11 amino acids long. The V and J ends lost 4 bases and 6 bases respectively, with 6 bases between them. CDR3 nucleotide sequence: TGTGCCAGCAGCTCTAGGGCTGAAGCTTTCTTT. Protein product: CASSSRAEAFF.

This clonotype showed up many times. The chain employs TRBV7-2 and TRBJ2-1, with 10 bases aligning to TRBD1. V gave up 5 bases and J gave up 4 bases; unmatched junction bases: 2. The CDR3 spans 14 residues. Germline CDR1 reads SGHTA; CDR2 reads FQGNSA. CDR3 amino acids: CASSADRGYNEQFF. CDR3 coding DNA: TGTGCCAGCAGCGCGGACAGGGGGTACAATGAGCAGTTCTTC.